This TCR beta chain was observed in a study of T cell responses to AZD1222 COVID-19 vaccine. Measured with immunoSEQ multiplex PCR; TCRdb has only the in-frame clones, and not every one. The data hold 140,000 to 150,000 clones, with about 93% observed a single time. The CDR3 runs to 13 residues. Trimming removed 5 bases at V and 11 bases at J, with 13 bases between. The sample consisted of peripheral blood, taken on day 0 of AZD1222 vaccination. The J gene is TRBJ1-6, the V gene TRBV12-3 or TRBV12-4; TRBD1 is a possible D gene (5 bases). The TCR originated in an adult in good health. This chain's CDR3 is CASSDGSGTPLHF. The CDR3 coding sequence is TGTGCCAGCAGTGACGGGTCAGGGACACCCCTCCACTTT.